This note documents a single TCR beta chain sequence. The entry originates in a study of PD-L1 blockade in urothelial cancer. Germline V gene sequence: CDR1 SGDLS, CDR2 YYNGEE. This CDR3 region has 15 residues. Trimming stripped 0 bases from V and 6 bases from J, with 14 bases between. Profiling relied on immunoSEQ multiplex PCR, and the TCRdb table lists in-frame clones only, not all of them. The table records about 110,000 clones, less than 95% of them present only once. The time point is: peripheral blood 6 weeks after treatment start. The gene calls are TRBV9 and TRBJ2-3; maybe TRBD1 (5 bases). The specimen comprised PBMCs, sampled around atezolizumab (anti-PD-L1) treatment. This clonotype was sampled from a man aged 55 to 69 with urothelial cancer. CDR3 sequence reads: CASSVDGRAGDTQYF. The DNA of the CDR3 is TGTGCCAGCAGCGTAGATGGGCGAGCAGGGGATACGCAGTATTTT.